These T cell receptor beta chains were read from a single sample in a study of T cell responses to AZD1222 COVID-19 vaccine. TCRdb's copy holds only in-frame clones and misses some; the assay was immunoSEQ multiplex PCR. The sample comprises over 150,000 clones, almost 95% of which are singletons, and less than 11% rests with the top ten. The sample consisted of peripheral blood, taken on day 0 of AZD1222 vaccination. The receptors here all came from an adult in good health. The CDR3 runs from the conserved cysteine through the conserved F or W. A D gene is named only where the DNA matches it firmly. Clone size is given for some rows only: seen once, a few or many times, or a class if the clone is expanded.

TRBD1	NA	TRBV19	TRBJ1-3	CASSAPGQGPGNTIYF	TGTGCCAGTAGTGCGCCGGGACAGGGGCCTGGAAACACCATATATTTT
NA	NA	TRBV29-1	TRBJ1-1	CSAASQPMNTEAFF	TGCAGCGCCGCGAGCCAGCCCATGAACACTGAAGCTTTCTTT
TRBD2	NA	TRBV7-8	TRBJ2-5	CASSLAIAGGETQYF	TGTGCCAGCAGCTTAGCGATAGCGGGGGGGGAGACCCAGTACTTC
NA	NA	TRBV4-3	TRBJ2-6	CASSQDKEANVLTF	TGCGCCAGCAGCCAAGATAAGGAGGCCAACGTCCTGACTTTC
NA	NA	TRBV11-2	TRBJ1-5	CASSAMKHHSLHF	TGTGCCAGCAGCGCGATGAAACACCACTCCCTCCATTTT
NA	NA	TRBV4-2	TRBJ2-2	CASSQDRWGSNTGELFF	TGTGCCAGCAGCCAAGATCGCTGGGGGTCGAACACCGGGGAGCTGTTTTTT
NA	NA	TRBV18	TRBJ2-1	CASSPQESRNEQFF	TGTGCCAGCTCACCTCAGGAGTCTCGAAATGAGCAGTTCTTC
NA	NA	TRBV6-5	TRBJ1-4	CASLRGTDNEKLFF	TGTGCCAGCCTCCGAGGGACGGATAATGAAAAACTGTTTTTT
NA	NA	TRBV24-1	TRBJ2-3	CATSDLKTGRTDTQYF	TGTGCCACCAGTGATTTGAAGACAGGGAGGACAGATACGCAGTATTTT
NA	NA	TRBV30	TRBJ1-2	CAWSAVHPAGGYTF	TGTGCCTGGAGTGCGGTCCATCCTGCCGGGGGCTACACCTTC
NA	NA	TRBV5-5	TRBJ2-1	CASSLAAGVSNEQFF	TGTGCCAGCAGCTTGGCCGCAGGGGTTTCCAATGAGCAGTTCTTC
NA	NA	TRBV4-1	TRBJ1-5	CASSQGRGGMSNQPQHF	TGCGCCAGCAGCCAAGGCCGGGGGGGGATGAGCAATCAGCCCCAGCATTTT
TRBD2	NA	TRBV24-1	TRBJ2-1	CATSGSLAGAYNEQFF	TGTGCCACCAGTGGCTCACTAGCGGGGGCTTACAATGAGCAGTTCTTC
NA	NA	TRBV5-1	TRBJ1-2	CASSLDRVEDGYTF	TGCGCCAGCAGCTTGGACAGGGTAGAGGATGGCTACACCTTC
NA	once	TRBV11-1	TRBJ1-1	CASSLVGDNTEAFF	TGTGCCAGCAGCTTAGTCGGGGATAACACTGAAGCTTTCTTT
NA	NA	TRBV7-9	TRBJ1-5	CASSPQGNSNQPQHF	TGTGCCAGCAGCCCCCAGGGAAATAGCAATCAGCCCCAGCATTTT
TRBD2	NA	TRBV5-8	TRBJ2-7	CASSPLGGPTYEQYF	TGTGCCAGCAGCCCCTTGGGAGGGCCCACCTACGAGCAGTACTTC
NA	NA	TRBV28	TRBJ1-4	CASSLIALGGWGTGNEKLFF	TGTGCCAGCAGTTTGATTGCCTTAGGGGGATGGGGTACGGGTAATGAAAAACTGTTTTTT
TRBD2	once	TRBV18	TRBJ2-7	CASSSSGTEQYF	TGTGCCAGCTCAAGTAGCGGGACCGAGCAGTACTTC
TRBD1	NA	TRBV6-1	TRBJ2-5	CASSETGGQETQYF	TGTGCCAGCAGTGAAACAGGGGGCCAAGAGACCCAGTACTTC
NA	NA	TRBV15	TRBJ1-2	CATSSRTGTGYTF	TGTGCCACCAGCAGCCGAACAGGGACTGGCTACACCTTC
NA	NA	TRBV6-2/TRBV6-3	TRBJ1-3	CASSYGRGPGNTIYF	TGTGCCAGCAGTTACGGTCGGGGGCCTGGAAACACCATATATTTT